A single T cell receptor (beta chain) is shown here with its context. Its specificity is not known. This CDR3 is 12 amino acids long. V dropped 4 bases and J dropped 2 bases, with 4 bases sitting between them. Germline lookup yields CDR1 SGHRS and CDR2 YFSETQ. Time point in this sample: pre-sensitization, week 0. Treatment given: therapeutic diphenylcyclopropenone sensitization with weekly scalp DPC. Venepuncture was done earlier than the placement of each patch test. This specimen comes from a study of human T cells and chemical hapten exposure. Overall study context: DPC (0.01%) was patch tested on the upper back and read at 6 days. Findings and caveats of the study: Alopecia affecting every donor means their immune response may not match healthy people's.

Unique molecular identifiers were affixed to discrete cDNA molecules within the library. TCRdb re-derived calls from the RACE reads in MiXCR, one entry per CDR3 protein. The sample has 190,000 or so distinct CDR3 sequences; more than 25% are singletons. This chain joins TRBV5-1 and TRBJ2-1; D gene ambiguous. This receptor was identified in a woman in her thirties with alopecia areata. Some clones in this sample may be carry-over from other donors' samples. The source was whole blood, collected in connection with sensitization to the hapten diphenylcyclopropenone (DPC). The chain's CDR3 is CASSGTYNEQFF. The CDR3 DNA reads as TGCGCCAGCAGCGGGACCTACAATGAGCAGTTCTTC.